The source of this T cell receptor beta chain is a study of shared clonotypes between healthy human individuals. Study-level background: Donors had three CD4 naive, three CD4 memory, two CD8 naive and one CD8 memory plate apiece. Study observations and caveats: Clonotypes not shared had lower generation probabilities than those common to all four donors. Despite large depth, sorted-subset datasets appeared incompletely sequenced.

Of note for this clone: What it binds is not known. This sequence may be a read error, since a much larger clone differs from it by one base.

Profiling relied on immunoSEQ multiplex PCR, and the TCRdb table lists in-frame clones only, not all of them. The data show 950,000 to 1,100,000 clones, 78% seen once. From CD4+ cells came CD45RA+ naive and CD45RA-negative memory subsets. The sequence derives from a man in his late teens or twenties in good health. Some clones in this sample may be carry-over from other donors' samples. Material for sequencing was memory CD4+ T cells from PBMCs. Subset meaning: CD45RA-negative fraction.

CDR3 sequence reads: CASSQARTSEVDTQYF. CDR3 sequence (DNA): TGTGCCAGCAGCCAAGCCCGGACTAGCGAAGTTGATACGCAGTATTTT. The rearrangement links TRBV4-2 to TRBJ2-3; 9 positions match TRBD2. The CDR3 consists of 16 residues. The V and J ends lost 1 base and 6 bases, in that order; junction bases with no gene match: 8. Germline CDR1 LGHNA, CDR2 YNFKEQ.